Listed here is a single T cell receptor beta chain. Germline V gene sequence: CDR1 MGHDK, CDR2 SYGVNS. This CDR3 has 17 amino acids. V trimming: 0 bases; J trimming: 5 bases; junction bases outside the gene matches: 10. Some clones are missing from TCRdb's copy, which holds only in-frame ones; the method was immunoSEQ multiplex PCR. Of about 680,000 clones listed, more than 70% were seen once; the top ten hold about 1.5%. This entry is derived from a study of Ad26.COV2.S vaccination and SARS-CoV-2 variants. Described treatment: 15 to 20 received Ad26.COV2.S at low or high dose, single or two shots; 5 received placebo; per-sample allocation not given. Samples analyzed were those drawn on day 63 after the first vaccine or placebo injection.

The sequences come from peripheral blood, collected in a trial of Ad26.COV2.S vaccine versus placebo. The clonotype originates from a person between 18 and 65 years old who received the Ad26.COV2.S COVID-19 vaccine or a placebo. The J gene is TRBJ2-1, the V gene TRBV25-1, with 7 bases identical to TRBD2. CDR3 nucleotides: TGTGCCAGCAGTGAATATCGAAGGTCAGCGGGGCACAATGAGCAGTTCTTC. Residues: CASSEYRRSAGHNEQFF.